This T cell receptor (beta chain) came from a study of cytomegalovirus exposure and HLA in healthy donors. Across the whole study: An early release of data contained roughly 86 million unique TCRs, which came from HLA-typed donors.

CDR3 length: 19 residues. In its sample, this clone was seen once. The target antigen is unknown. The study ran its PCR with 60 Vbeta and 13 Jbeta primers. Assay used: immunoSEQ multiplex PCR; TCRdb lists only in-frame clones, some missing. This table has some 110,000 clones, approximately 80% appearing once. Study-level points and caveats: Per a later analysis, HLA-associated TCR beta chains showed more clonal expansion than other, equally common TCR beta chains. As a later analysis revealed, most CMV-associated TCR beta chains appeared HLA-restricted.

This chain joins TRBV21-1 and TRBJ2-1; the D call in the table, TRBD2, was not verified against the DNA. TRBV21-1 is an annotated pseudogene. This clonotype was obtained from a man in his fifties or sixties in good health and CMV-seropositive. Sequences were obtained from PBMCs. The CDR3 DNA is TGTGCCCCCCTCGGAGCGGGAGCGGAGCTGGCCTGGGTCTACAATGAGCAGTTCTTC. Translation gives CAPLGAGAELAWVYNEQFF.